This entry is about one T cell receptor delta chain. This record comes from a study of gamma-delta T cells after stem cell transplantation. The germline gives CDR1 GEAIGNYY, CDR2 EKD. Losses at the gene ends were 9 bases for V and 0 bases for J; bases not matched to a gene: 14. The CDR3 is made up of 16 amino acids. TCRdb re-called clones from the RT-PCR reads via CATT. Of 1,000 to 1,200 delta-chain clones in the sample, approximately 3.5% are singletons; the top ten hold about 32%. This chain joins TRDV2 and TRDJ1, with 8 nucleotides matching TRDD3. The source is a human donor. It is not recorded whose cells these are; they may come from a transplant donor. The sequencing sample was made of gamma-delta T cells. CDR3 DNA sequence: TGTGCCACTTTAACTGGGGGTTTCAAATACACCGATAAACTCATCTTT. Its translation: CATLTGGFKYTDKLIF.